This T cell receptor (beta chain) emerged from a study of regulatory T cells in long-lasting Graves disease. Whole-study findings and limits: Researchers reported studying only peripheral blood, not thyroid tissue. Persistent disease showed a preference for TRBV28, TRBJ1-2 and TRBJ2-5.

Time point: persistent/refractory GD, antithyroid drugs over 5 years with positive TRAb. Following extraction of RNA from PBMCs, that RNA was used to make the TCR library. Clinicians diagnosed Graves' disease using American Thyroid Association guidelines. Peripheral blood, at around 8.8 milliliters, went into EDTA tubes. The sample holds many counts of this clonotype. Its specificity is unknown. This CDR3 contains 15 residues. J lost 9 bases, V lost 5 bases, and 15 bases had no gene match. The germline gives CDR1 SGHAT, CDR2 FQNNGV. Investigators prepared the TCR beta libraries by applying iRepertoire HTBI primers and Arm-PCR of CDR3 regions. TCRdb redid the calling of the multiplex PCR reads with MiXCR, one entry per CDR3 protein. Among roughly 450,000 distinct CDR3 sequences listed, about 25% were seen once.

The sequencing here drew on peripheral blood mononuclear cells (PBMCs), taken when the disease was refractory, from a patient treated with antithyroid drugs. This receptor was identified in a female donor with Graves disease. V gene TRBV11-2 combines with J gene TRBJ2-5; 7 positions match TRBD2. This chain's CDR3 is CASSPGTNGDGSQYF. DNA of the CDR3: TGTGCCAGCAGCCCAGGGACTAACGGCGATGGTTCCCAGTACTTC. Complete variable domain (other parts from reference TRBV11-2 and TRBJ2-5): EAGVAQSPRYKIIEKRQSVAFWCNPISGHATLYWYQQILGQGPKLLIQFQNNGVVDDSQLPKDRFSAERLKGVDSTLKIQPAKLEDSAVYLCASSPGTNGDGSQYFGPGTRLLVL.